These T cell receptor beta chains were read from a single sample in a study of T cells in Graves' hyperthyroidism and ophthalmopathy. Using its own MiXCR run on the multiplex PCR reads, TCRdb lists one record per CDR3 protein. The repertoire holds around 300,000 distinct CDR3 sequences, with about 14% as singletons. The specimen was blood. The receptors come from a woman aged 30 to 39 with Graves' hyperthyroidism. Both conserved end residues are part of each CDR3. The D gene is left open where the match is weak. Clone size is stated in some rows and not others, as once, few, many or a class when expanded.

CASSGRDTDTQYF,TGTGCCAGCAGCGGTAGGGACACAGATACGCAGTATTTT,TRBJ2-3,few,.,TRBV9
CSARRDSDEQYF,TGCAGTGCTAGACGGGACTCTGACGAGCAGTACTTC,TRBJ2-7,.,.,TRBV20-1
CASSLSGGTVIPNYGYTF,TGTGCCAGCAGTTTATCTGGGGGGACAGTTATCCCTAACTATGGCTACACCTTC,TRBJ1-2,many,TRBD1,TRBV27
CSAPSGYYNEQFF,TGCAGCGCTCCTAGCGGTTATTACAATGAGCAGTTCTTC,TRBJ2-1,.,TRBD2,TRBV29-1
CASSSQWDFRTDTQYF,TGTGCCAGCAGCTCGCAGTGGGACTTCCGCACAGATACGCAGTATTTT,TRBJ2-3,many,.,TRBV7-2
CSAVSRVLGNEQFF,TGCAGTGCCGTTAGCAGGGTTTTGGGTAATGAGCAGTTCTTC,TRBJ2-1,few,.,TRBV20-1
CASLQTAGFQFF,TGTGCCAGTCTTCAGACTGCCGGGTTTCAGTTCTTC,TRBJ2-1,many,.,TRBV28
CASSSSGTPLLAFF,TGTGCCAGCAGCTCCAGCGGGACACCCCTATTGGCTTTCTTT,TRBJ1-1,.,.,TRBV7-8
CASSWTSSNEQFF,TGTGCCAGCAGCTGGACTAGCTCCAATGAGCAGTTCTTC,TRBJ2-1,many,TRBD2,TRBV7-9
CASSWGQPGVEAFF,TGTGCCAGCAGCTGGGGACAGCCTGGGGTTGAAGCTTTCTTT,TRBJ1-1,many,TRBD1,TRBV7-9
CASSLFSDYGYTF,TGTGCCAGCAGCTTATTCTCAGACTATGGCTACACCTTC,TRBJ1-2,few,.,TRBV11-2
CASSLGGGLHTQYF,TGTGCCAGCAGTTTAGGGGGAGGGCTTCATACGCAGTATTTT,TRBJ2-3,few,TRBD2,TRBV28
CASSLVGAKNEQFF,TGTGCCAGCAGCTTGGTGGGAGCGAAGAATGAGCAGTTCTTC,TRBJ2-1,many,.,TRBV7-9
CASSLVTGTDTQYF,TGTGCCAGCAGTTTAGTTACGGGCACAGATACGCAGTATTTT,TRBJ2-3,few,.,TRBV12-3/TRBV12-4
CASSLGAGGGGDTQYF,TGTGCCAGCAGCTTAGGAGCGGGAGGAGGGGGGGATACGCAGTATTTT,TRBJ2-3,many,TRBD2,TRBV7-8
CSGPGHRGRGTQYF,TGCAGTGGGCCTGGCCACAGGGGAAGGGGGACCCAGTACTTC,TRBJ2-5,few,TRBD1,TRBV20-1
CASSEDSLKLFF,TGCGCCAGCAGCGAGGACAGCCTAAAACTGTTTTTT,TRBJ1-4,few,.,TRBV5-1
CSARDSHTDTQYF,TGCAGTGCTAGAGACTCCCACACAGATACGCAGTATTTT,TRBJ2-3,many,.,TRBV20-1
CATGDGRANTGELFF,TGTGCCACAGGGGATGGGCGCGCGAACACCGGGGAGCTGTTTTTT,TRBJ2-2,many,.,TRBV19
CASSSHSTDPSYNEQFF,TGTGCCAGCAGTTCCCACTCGACTGATCCCTCCTACAATGAGCAGTTCTTC,TRBJ2-1,.,.,TRBV12-3/TRBV12-4
CASSSSLASYEQYF,TGTGCCAGCAGCTCTAGCCTAGCATCGTACGAGCAGTACTTC,TRBJ2-7,.,.,TRBV9
CSARVTHGAFF,TGCAGTGCTAGAGTAACACACGGGGCTTTCTTT,TRBJ1-1,.,.,TRBV20-1
CASSQAGQGPGNTIYF,TGTGCCAGCAGCCAAGCCGGACAGGGGCCCGGAAACACCATATATTTT,TRBJ1-3,few,TRBD1,TRBV3-1
CASSTRPGEYEQFF,TGTGCCAGCAGCACCCGCCCTGGGGAGTACGAGCAGTTCTTC,TRBJ2-1,.,.,TRBV7-9
CASSFGVEAGEDSDEQYF,TGTGCCAGCAGTTTTGGTGTGGAAGCGGGAGAGGATAGCGACGAGCAGTACTTC,TRBJ2-7,many,TRBD2,TRBV28
CASSPGLAANTDTQYF,TGTGCCAGCAGCCCGGGACTAGCGGCGAACACAGATACGCAGTATTTT,TRBJ2-3,many,TRBD2,TRBV11-2